This T cell receptor (beta chain) originates from a study of pediatric ulcerative colitis. Findings of the study overall: Rectal repertoires separated controls, mild-moderate and acute severe colitis.

Clones were sequenced by immunoSEQ multiplex PCR, and TCRdb holds only the in-frame ones, with some missing. The sample carries 15,000 to 20,000 clones, 80% recorded once. One to two pinch biopsies were taken from the rectum during colonoscopy. Worth noting for this clone: No antigen is known for it.

Trimming at V came to 5 bases and at J to 3 bases, leaving 6 bases not matched to a gene. CDR3 length: 14 residues. Germline V CDR1 and CDR2: SGHTA, FQGTGA. The V gene is TRBV7-3, the J gene TRBJ2-7; 8 bases match TRBD2. Specimen: gut tissue. This TCR came from a boy between 5 and 17 years old who was a control in a study of pediatric ulcerative colitis. The CDR3 reads CASSPRAGGYEQYF. For the CDR3, the DNA is TGTGCCAGCAGCCCCAGGGCGGGAGGCTACGAGCAGTACTTC.